This T cell receptor beta chain stems from a study of OX40 agonist ivuxolimab in advanced cancers. Study-level background: Ivuxolimab, which targeted the costimulatory receptor OX40 (CD134), was an agonistic, fully human IgG2 monoclonal antibody. The monotherapy dose-escalation portion (N ≈ 52 patients) of the phase I ivuxolimab trial is reported in the paper. Among the approximately 54 dose-escalation patients, roughly 20 had hepatocellular carcinoma, 15 or so melanoma, 9 renal cell carcinoma and 9 head and neck cancer. Intravenous ivuxolimab was administered to patients every 2 weeks at six dose levels: 0.01, 0.1, 0.3, 1.5, 3 and 10 mg/kg. In the dose-escalation cohort, roughly 80% of patients were male, and the mean age was roughly 60 years, with a range of about 23 to 90. Partial responses occurred in three dose-escalation patients, of whom one had hepatocellular carcinoma and two had cutaneous melanoma. The point of sequencing TCRbeta in the periphery was to test whether ivuxolimab changed TCR sequence diversity and drove clonal T-cell expansion. Patients were allowed to have had prior anti-PD-1, anti-PD-L1 or anti-CTLA-4 therapy, and roughly two fifths of the dose-escalation patients had been treated with checkpoint inhibitors. Broad study findings and their caveats: After ivuxolimab, CD8+ T cells had more expanded clones than CD4+ T cells on average. Antigen specificity was not determined for the clonally expanded peripheral T cells. Low levels of normalized T-cell clonal expansion were also seen in some nonresponding patients. In the 0.1-3.0 mg/kg groups, partial responders were among the patients with the lowest normalized peripheral clonal expansion, particularly in CD8+ T cells. At doses from 0.1 to 3.0 mg/kg, clonal expansion was seen in both CD4+ and CD8+ blood T cells between baseline and week 6.

The trial excluded patients who had a history of autoimmune disease or were on systemic immunosuppression. Peripheral blood for TCR sequencing was collected from all dose cohorts at baseline, on cycle 4 day 1, and on cycle 7 day 1. Samples were obtained from an open-label, multicenter, first-in-human phase I dose-escalation trial of ivuxolimab. Adults with locally advanced or metastatic head and neck squamous cell, hepatocellular, melanoma or renal cell carcinoma were enrolled in the trial. CD4+ and CD8+ T cells were sorted separately from peripheral blood before TCR sequencing. Measured from the cysteine to the phenylalanine, the CDR3 is 15 residues long. This entry keeps only the CDR3 DNA: 45 bases, framed from base 1. V is clipped by 2 bases and J by 3 bases, and the sequence between their germline boundaries is 10 bases long. In the germline V gene, CDR1 corresponds to KGHSH and CDR2 to LQKENI.

For this clone: The antigen this receptor binds is unknown. Within one base of it there is no much larger clone, and no base qualities were kept.

To sequence the TCRbeta CDR3 region, genomic DNA was isolated from the sorted cells. The immunoSEQ Assay was used for sequencing of TCRbeta CDR3 regions. This is the immuneACCESS table as TCRdb keeps it, with only in-frame sequences that have V and J called. A part of the clones is gone; compared with another copy, unresolved V genes explain less than half, and the rest is unexplained. This sample comprises some 75,000 clones, over 75% of them detected only once. Approximately 3.1% of the sample is held by the ten biggest clonotypes. The receptor comes from an adult with an advanced solid tumor such as melanoma, head and neck, liver or kidney cancer. This chain is built from TRBV18 and TRBJ1-4, with the D gene too uncertain to name. The sequencing used CD4+ or CD8+ T cells sorted from blood, collected in a trial of the OX40 agonist ivuxolimab. The nucleotide sequence is TGTGCCAGCTCACCATTAAGAACGGCTAATGAAAAACTGTTTTTT. Translated, this gives CASSPLRTANEKLFF. Outside the CDR3, residues come from the reference TRBV18 and TRBJ1-4 proteins, so the full variable domain is: NAGVMQNPRHLVRRRGQEARLRCSPMKGHSHVYWYRQLPEEGLKFMVYLQKENIIDESGMPKERFSAEFPKEGPSILRIQQVVRGDSAAYFCASSPLRTANEKLFFGSGTQLSVL.